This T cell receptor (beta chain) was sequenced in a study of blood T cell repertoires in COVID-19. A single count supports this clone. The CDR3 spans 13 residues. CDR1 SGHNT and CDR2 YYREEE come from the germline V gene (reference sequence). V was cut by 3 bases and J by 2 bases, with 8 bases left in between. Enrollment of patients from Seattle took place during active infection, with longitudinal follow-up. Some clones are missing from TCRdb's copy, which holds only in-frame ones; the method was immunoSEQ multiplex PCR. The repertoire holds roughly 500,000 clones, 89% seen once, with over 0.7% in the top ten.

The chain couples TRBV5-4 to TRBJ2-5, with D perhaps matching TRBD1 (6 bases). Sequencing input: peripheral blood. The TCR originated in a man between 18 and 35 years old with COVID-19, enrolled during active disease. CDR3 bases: TGTGCCAGCAGCTCCGACAGGCAAGAGACCCAGTACTTC. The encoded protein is CASSSDRQETQYF.